This T cell receptor (beta chain) was captured in a study of cytomegalovirus exposure and HLA in healthy donors. Regarding the study as a whole: The study flagged 150 to 200 TCR beta chains as cytomegalovirus-associated. CMV serostatus was the sole immune exposure data available. Relative to the approximately 680-donor mean, N-insertions were reportedly fewer in an Asian-associated ancestry cluster in a later analysis.

The PCR was carried out with 60 Vbeta primers and 13 Jbeta primers. TCRdb's copy holds only in-frame clones and misses some; the assay was immunoSEQ multiplex PCR. The sample shows roughly 130,000 clones, around 75% of them seen only once. Comments on this clone: What it binds is unknown.

Donors showed nominal health when sampled, although they likely had unrecorded immune exposures. The germline V gene has CDR1 DFQATT and CDR2 SNEGSKA (reference sequence). This CDR3 comprises 11 residues. Deletions cut 6 bases from V and 7 bases from J, with 10 bases between. The material sequenced was PBMCs. The TCR was taken from a female donor in good health and CMV-seronegative. The chain is built from TRBV20-1 and TRBJ2-1, with D possibly TRBD2 on 5 matching bases. CDR3 in amino acids: CSASGPNEQFF. Here the CDR3 DNA reads TGCAGTGCGAGCGGCCCAAATGAGCAGTTCTTC.